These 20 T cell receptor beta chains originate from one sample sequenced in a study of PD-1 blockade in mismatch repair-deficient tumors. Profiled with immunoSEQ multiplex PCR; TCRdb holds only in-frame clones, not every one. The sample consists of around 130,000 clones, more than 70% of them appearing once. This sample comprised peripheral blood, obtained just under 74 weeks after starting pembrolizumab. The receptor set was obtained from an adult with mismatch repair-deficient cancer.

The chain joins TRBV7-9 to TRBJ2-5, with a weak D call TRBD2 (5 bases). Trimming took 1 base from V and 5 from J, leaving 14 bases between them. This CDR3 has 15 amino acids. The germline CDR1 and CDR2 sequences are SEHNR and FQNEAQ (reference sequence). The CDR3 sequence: CASSLGLIWEETQYF. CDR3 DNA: TGTGCCAGCAGCTTAGGCTTGATATGGGAGGAGACCCAGTACTTC.

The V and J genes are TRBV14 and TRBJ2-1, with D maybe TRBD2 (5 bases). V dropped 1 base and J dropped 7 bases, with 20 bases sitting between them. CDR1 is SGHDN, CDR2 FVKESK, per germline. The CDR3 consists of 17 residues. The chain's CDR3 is CASSQVIQKRRGNEQFF. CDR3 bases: TGTGCCAGCAGCCAAGTTATACAAAAGCGGAGAGGGAATGAGCAGTTCTTC.

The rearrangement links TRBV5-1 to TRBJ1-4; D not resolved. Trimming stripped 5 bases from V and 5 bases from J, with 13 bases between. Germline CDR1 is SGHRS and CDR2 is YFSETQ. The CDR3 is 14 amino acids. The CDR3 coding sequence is TGCGCCAGCAGATTCGGGCAGCCGAATGAAAAACTGTTTTTT. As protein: CASRFGQPNEKLFF.

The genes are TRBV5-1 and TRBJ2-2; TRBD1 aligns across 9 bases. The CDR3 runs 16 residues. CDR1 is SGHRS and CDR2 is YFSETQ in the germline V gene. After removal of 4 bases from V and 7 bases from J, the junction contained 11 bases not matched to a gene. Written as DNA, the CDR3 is TGCGCCAGCAGCGACCCGGGACAGGGTTCTGGCGGGGAGCTGTTTTTT. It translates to CASSDPGQGSGGELFF.

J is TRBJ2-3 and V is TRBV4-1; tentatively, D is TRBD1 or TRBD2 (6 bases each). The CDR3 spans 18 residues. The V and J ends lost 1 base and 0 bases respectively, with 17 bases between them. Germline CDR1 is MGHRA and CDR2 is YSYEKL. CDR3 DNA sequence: TGCGCCAGCAGCCAAGTAGGGGGTTTAGCGGCTAGCACAGATACGCAGTATTTT. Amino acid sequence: CASSQVGGLAASTDTQYF.

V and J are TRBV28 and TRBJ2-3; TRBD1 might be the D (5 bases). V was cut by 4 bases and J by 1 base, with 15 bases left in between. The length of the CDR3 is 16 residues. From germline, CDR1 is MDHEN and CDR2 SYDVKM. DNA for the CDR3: TGTGCCAGCAGTTCTGAATGGACACCGGGCACAGATACGCAGTATTTT. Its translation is CASSSEWTPGTDTQYF.

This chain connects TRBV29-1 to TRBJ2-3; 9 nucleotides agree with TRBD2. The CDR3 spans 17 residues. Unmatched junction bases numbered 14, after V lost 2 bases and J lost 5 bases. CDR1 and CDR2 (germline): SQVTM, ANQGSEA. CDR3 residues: CSVEPRFVAGAEDTQYF. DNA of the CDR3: TGCAGCGTTGAACCCCGGTTCGTAGCGGGAGCCGAAGATACGCAGTATTTT.

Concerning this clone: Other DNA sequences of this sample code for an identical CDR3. DNA of the CDR3: TGTGCCAGCAGAAACAGGGGGGCCGGGGAGCTGTTTTTT. It is translated as CASRNRGAGELFF. V and J are TRBV27 and TRBJ2-2; 8 nucleotides line up with TRBD1. The ends lost 6 bases at V and 6 bases at J; junction bases unmatched: 3. CDR3 length equals 13 residues. The germline gives CDR1 MNHEY, CDR2 SMNVEV (reference sequence).

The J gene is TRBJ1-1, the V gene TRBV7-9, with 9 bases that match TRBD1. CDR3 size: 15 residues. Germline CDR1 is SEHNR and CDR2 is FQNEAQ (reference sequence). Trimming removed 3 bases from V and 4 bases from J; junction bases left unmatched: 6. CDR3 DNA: TGTGCCAGCAGCTTGAAGGACAGGGGTGGCACTGAAGCTTTCTTT. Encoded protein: CASSLKDRGGTEAFF.

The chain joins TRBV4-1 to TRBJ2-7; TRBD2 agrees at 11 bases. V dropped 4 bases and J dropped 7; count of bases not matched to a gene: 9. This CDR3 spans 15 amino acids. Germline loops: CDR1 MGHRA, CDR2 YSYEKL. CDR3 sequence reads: CASSPGFSGREEQYF. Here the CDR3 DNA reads TGCGCCAGCAGCCCAGGTTTTAGCGGGAGGGAAGAGCAGTACTTC.

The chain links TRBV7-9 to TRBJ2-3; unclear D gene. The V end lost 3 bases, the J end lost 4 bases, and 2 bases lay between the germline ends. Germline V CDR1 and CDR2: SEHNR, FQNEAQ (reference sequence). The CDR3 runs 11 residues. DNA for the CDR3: TGTGCCAGCAGCTTTTCAGATACGCAGTATTTT. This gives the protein CASSFSDTQYF. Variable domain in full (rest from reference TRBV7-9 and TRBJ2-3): DTGVSQNPRHKITKRGQNVTFRCDPISEHNRLYWYRQTLGQGPEFLTYFQNEAQLEKSRLLSDRFSAERPKGSFSTLEIQRTEQGDSAMYLCASSFSDTQYFGPGTRLTVL.

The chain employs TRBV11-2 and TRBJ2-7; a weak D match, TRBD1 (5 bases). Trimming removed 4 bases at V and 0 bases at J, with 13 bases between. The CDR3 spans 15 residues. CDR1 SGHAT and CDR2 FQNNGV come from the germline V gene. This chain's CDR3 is CASSSHDTGSYEQYF. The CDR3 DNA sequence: TGTGCCAGCAGCTCTCACGACACAGGCTCCTACGAGCAGTACTTC.

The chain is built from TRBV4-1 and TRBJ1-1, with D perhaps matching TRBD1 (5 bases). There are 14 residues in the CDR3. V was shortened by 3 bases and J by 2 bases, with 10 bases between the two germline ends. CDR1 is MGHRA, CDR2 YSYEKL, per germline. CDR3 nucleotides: TGCGCCAGCAGCCATCGGGGGAGTAACACTGAAGCTTTCTTT. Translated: CASSHRGSNTEAFF.

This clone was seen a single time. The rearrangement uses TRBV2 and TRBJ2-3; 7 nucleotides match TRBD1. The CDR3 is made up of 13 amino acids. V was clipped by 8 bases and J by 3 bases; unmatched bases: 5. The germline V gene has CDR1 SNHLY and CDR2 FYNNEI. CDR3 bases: TGTGCCAGCCGGACAGGTCGGACAGATACGCAGTATTTT. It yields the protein CASRTGRTDTQYF.

The CDR3 DNA reads TGCGCCAGCAGCCCCCGGGACACCTCCCAAGAGACCCAGTACTTC. Translating gives CASSPRDTSQETQYF. The chain links TRBV4-1 to TRBJ2-5; D is possibly TRBD1 (6 bases). Germline CDR1 MGHRA, CDR2 YSYEKL. The CDR3 runs to 15 residues. The V gene lost 4 bases and the J gene lost 1 base, with 13 bases spanning the gap.

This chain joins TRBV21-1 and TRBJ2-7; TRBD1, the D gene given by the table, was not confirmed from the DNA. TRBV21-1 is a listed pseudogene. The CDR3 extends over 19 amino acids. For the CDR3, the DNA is TGTGCCAGCAGCAATGTTCGGATTCGGCAGGGCGAAGTCAGCTACGAGCAGTACTTC. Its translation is CASSNVRIRQGEVSYEQYF.

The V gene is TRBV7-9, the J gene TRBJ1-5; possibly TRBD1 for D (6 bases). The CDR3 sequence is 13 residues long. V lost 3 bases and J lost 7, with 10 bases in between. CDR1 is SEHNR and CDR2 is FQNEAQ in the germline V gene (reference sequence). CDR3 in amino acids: CASSLAQGQPQHF. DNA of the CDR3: TGTGCCAGCAGCTTGGCACAGGGCCAGCCCCAGCATTTT.

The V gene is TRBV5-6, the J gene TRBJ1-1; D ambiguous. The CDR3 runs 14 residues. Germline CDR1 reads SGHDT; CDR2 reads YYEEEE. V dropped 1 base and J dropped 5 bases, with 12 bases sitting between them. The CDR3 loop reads CASSLWPPATEAFF. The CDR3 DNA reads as TGTGCCAGCAGCTTGTGGCCACCAGCGACTGAAGCTTTCTTT.

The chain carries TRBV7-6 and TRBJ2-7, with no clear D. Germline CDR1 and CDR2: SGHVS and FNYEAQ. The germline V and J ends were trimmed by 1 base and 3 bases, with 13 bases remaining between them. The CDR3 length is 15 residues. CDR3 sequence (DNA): TGTGCCAGCAGCTTAGAAAACGTCCCAAGCTACGAGCAGTACTTC. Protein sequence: CASSLENVPSYEQYF. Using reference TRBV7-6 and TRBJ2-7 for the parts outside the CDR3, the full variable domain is GAGVSQSPRYKVTKRGQDVALRCDPISGHVSLYWYRQALGQGPEFLTYFNYEAQQDKSGLPNDRFSAERPEGSISTLTIQRTEQRDSAMYRCASSLENVPSYEQYFGPGTRLTVT.

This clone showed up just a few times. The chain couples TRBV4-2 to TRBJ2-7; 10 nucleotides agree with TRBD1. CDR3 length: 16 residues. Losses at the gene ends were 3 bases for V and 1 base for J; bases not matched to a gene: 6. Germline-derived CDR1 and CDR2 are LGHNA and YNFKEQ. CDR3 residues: CASSHPPGQGSYEQYF. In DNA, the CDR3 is TGTGCCAGCAGCCACCCACCGGGACAGGGGTCCTACGAGCAGTACTTC.